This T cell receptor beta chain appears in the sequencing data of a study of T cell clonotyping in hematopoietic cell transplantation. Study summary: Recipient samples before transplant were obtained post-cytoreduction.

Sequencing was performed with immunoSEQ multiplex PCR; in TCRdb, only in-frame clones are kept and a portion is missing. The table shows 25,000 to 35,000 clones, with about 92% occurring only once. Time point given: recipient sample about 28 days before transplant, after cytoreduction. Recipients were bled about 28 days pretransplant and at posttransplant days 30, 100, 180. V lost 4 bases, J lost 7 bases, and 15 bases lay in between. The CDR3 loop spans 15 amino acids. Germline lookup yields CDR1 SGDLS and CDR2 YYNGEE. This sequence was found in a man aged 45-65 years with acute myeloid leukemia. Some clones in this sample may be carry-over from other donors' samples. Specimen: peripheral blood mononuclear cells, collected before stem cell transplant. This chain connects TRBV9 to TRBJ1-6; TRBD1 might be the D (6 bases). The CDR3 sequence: CASSPNGGTNSPLHF. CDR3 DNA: TGTGCCAGCAGCCCCAATGGGGGGACAAATTCACCCCTCCACTTT.